This record looks at one T cell receptor (beta chain) sequence and its context. Its antigen is unknown. Base qualities are missing; no much larger clone stands one base away. This entry belongs to a study of CD8+ T cells in alopecia areata (dated by TCRdb to the late 2010s). Background for the entire study: The treated patients took part in an open-label pilot trial in which moderate-to-severe alopecia areata was treated with oral tofacitinib at 5 to 10 mg twice daily. Tofacitinib was given for 6 to 18 months, followed by 6 months of follow-up off drug to assess delayed response and recurrence. In treated patients, disease severity was measured using the SALT score, which gives the percentage of scalp surface area affected. In both human patients and the C3H/HeJ mouse model, the study applied high-throughput TCRbeta sequencing to look at T cell clonal expansion in alopecia areata. On the human side, TCRbeta sequencing was run on scalp tissue and on sorted CD4+ and CD8+ peripheral blood T cells from healthy controls and from alopecia areata patients with either patchy or totalis/universalis disease. Tofacitinib-treated patients had biopsies at baseline and at 4 and 24 weeks of treatment, with a later scalp biopsy in several patients. Scalp clonality was compared among normal scalp (n=4), patchy alopecia areata scalp (n=8), and alopecia totalis/universalis scalp (n=8). RNA was extracted with the PAXgene miRNA kit for fixed scalp, the miRNeasy kit for PBMCs, and the RNeasy kit for mouse skin. TCRbeta CDR3 regions were amplified by immunoSEQ multiplex PCR with 35 Vbeta forward and 13 Jbeta reverse primers. Results and caveats for the whole study, not just this receptor: Many expanded lesional clones were found to persist in scalp and blood during tofacitinib treatment, and relapse after treatment cessation may be partly explained by this persistence. Tofacitinib significantly decreased scalp clonality and the number of expanded CD8+ clones among the top 100 scalp clones. The treated cohort was small, with a single nonresponder, so links between baseline CD8+ expansion and response need larger studies. Resident alphabeta T cells in normal human skin are also sequenced, complicating scalp TCR repertoire analysis, unlike mouse skin dominated by gammadelta T cells. Compared with normal scalp, lesional scalp had higher clonality and more expanded CD8+ clones, particularly in alopecia totalis/universalis, a pattern that suggests antigenic drive. Shared TCR sequences between patients were less evident than in mice, which may be partly attributable to HLA diversity in the patient population.

The receptor library was made with the immunoSEQ multiplex PCR assay. For TCR sequencing, RNA was extracted from every sample and reverse transcribed into cDNA to serve as template. First-strand cDNA was synthesized using SuperScript III with a 2:1 mix of oligo-dT and random hexamers. A synthetic immune receptor repertoire was used to gauge amplification bias, and whatever bias remained was removed computationally. Per the authors' processing: After raw reads were preprocessed to remove errors, the CDR3 was defined following IMGT conventions as running from the conserved cysteine to phenylalanine. To get clonality, Shannon entropy was normalized by log2 of the number of productive unique TCRs and the result was subtracted from 1. CD4 or CD8 identity of scalp clones was inferred by cross-referencing scalp TCRbeta sequences with sorted blood CD4 and CD8 repertoires. Not all clones reach the TCRdb copy of this immuneACCESS table, which keeps in-frame sequences only. Checked studies attribute under half of the gap to unresolved V genes and leave the rest unexplained. Clone size and V and J calls were adopted from that table, with D and trimming inferred from the DNA. This sample holds roughly 190,000 clones; roughly three fifths were observed only once. The leading ten clones occupy about 0.65% of the sample.

The intended sense of this specimen's time point label: about four weeks on oral tofacitinib. The sample's treatment or condition, from its label and the paper: oral pan-JAK inhibitor, 5-10 mg twice daily. Lesional scalp punch biopsies and peripheral blood were collected from alopecia areata patients. PBMCs were isolated by density centrifugation and stained for CD3, CD4 and CD8, after which CD4+ and CD8+ T cells were sorted on a FACSAria. The cysteine opens and the phenylalanine closes a CDR3 of 14 amino acids. Here the CDR3 DNA is all that survives: 42 bases in frame from base 1. CDR1 and CDR2 were assigned from the germline V gene as SQVTM and ANQGSEA. Trimming at the junction amounts to 6 bases on V and 0 bases on J, and the germline ends lie 14 bases apart.

Sequenced here: CD4+ T cells sorted from blood, sampled at week 4, from a patient treated with tofacitinib. This receptor was obtained from a human donor with alopecia areata. This chain is built from TRBV29-1 and TRBJ1-2, with the D gene uncertain. The CDR3 protein sequence reads: CSVGLLAANYGYTF. In nucleotides, the sequence is TGCAGCGTGGGGTTATTAGCTGCTAACTATGGCTACACCTTC.